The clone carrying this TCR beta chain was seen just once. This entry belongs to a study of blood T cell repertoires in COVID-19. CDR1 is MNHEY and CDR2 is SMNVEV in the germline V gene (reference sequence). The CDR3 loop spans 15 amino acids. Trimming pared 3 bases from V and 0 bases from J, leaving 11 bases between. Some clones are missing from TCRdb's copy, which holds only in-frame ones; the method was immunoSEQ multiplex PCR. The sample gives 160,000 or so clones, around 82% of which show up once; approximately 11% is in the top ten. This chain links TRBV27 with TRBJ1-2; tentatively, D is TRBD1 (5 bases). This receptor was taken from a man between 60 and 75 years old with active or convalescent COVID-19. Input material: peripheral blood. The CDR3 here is CASSFAETANYGYTF. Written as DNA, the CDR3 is TGTGCCAGCAGTTTCGCGGAGACAGCTAACTATGGCTACACCTTC.